The clone carrying this TCR beta chain was picked up many times. The data are from a study of CD8 T cells in ankylosing spondylitis. Germline V lookup: CDR1 DFQATT, CDR2 SNEGSKA (reference sequence). Trimming shortened V by 1 base and J by 3 bases, and 7 bases separated the two germline ends. This CDR3 has 12 amino acids. TCRdb recomputed calls from the 5' RACE reads with MiXCR, one row per CDR3 protein. The table includes 200,000 or so distinct CDR3 sequences, over 10% detected once. Source material: blood, either unsorted or a sorted T cell fraction (not recorded which). The origin of this receptor is a female donor with ankylosing spondylitis or in good health (not recorded which). The chain couples TRBV20-1 to TRBJ2-7, with D unclear. CDR3 bases: TGCAGTGCTAGAGGGAGAGTCTACGAGCAGTACTTC. Amino acid sequence: CSARGRVYEQYF.